One and the same sample provided the 23 T cell receptor beta chains below, sequenced in a study of T cells in Graves' hyperthyroidism and ophthalmopathy (dated by TCRdb to about 2019). Library prep was done by multiplex PCR. Data came from an Illumina HiSeq 2000. Amplification of TCR beta CDR3 regions was carried out from RNA transcripts. The TCR CDR3 was subjected to a first round of RT-PCR using the HTBI primer set and the Qiagen OneStep RT-PCR kit. TCRdb's own reprocessing of the public reads used fastp at Q25 and MiXCR and kept productive beta chains. Each CDR3 protein appears once, grouped with its most common genes and DNA. The sample yields around 450,000 distinct CDR3 sequences; 15% to 19% were counted once. The top ten hold approximately 7.5% of the sample. Sequences were obtained from blood. Every receptor here comes from a woman under 30 with Graves' hyperthyroidism.

Many counts were recorded for this clonotype. The chain employs TRBV30 and TRBJ1-2, with no clear D. The CDR3 is 11 amino acids. V was pared by 8 bases and J by 8 bases, with 15 bases between. From germline, CDR1 is GTSNPN and CDR2 SVGIG (reference sequence). CDR3 in amino acids: CAGEDLGGYTF. The CDR3 bases are TGTGCCGGGGAAGACTTGGGAGGCTACACCTTC.

This clonotype was seen ten or more times. The CDR3 DNA reads TGCAGCGTTGACAGGGCGGGAGAGCAGTACTTC. Protein sequence: CSVDRAGEQYF. This chain uses TRBV29-1 with TRBJ2-7; weak D call: TRBD2 (6 bases). CDR1 and CDR2 (germline): SQVTM, ANQGSEA. CDR3 length: 11 amino acids. V lost 3 bases and J lost 7, with 10 bases in between.

This clonotype was seen at least ten times. V gene TRBV18 combines with J gene TRBJ1-5; D is possibly TRBD1 (5 bases). Per germline, CDR1 KGHSH and CDR2 LQKENI. The CDR3 extends over 14 amino acids. Trimming removed 4 bases at V and 6 bases at J, with 13 bases between. The DNA of the CDR3 is TGTGCCAGCTCACAAGAGGGGCACGGTCAGCCCCAGCATTTT. The encoded protein is CASSQEGHGQPQHF.

In its sample, this clonotype was seen many times. The chain is built from TRBV5-1 and TRBJ2-2; 9 bases align to TRBD1. CDR1 is SGHRS, CDR2 YFSETQ, per germline. The CDR3 length is 16 residues. Trimming at V came to 4 bases and at J to 2 bases, leaving 6 bases not matched to a gene. CDR3 DNA sequence: TGCGCCAGCAGCATGTCGACAGGGGGAAACACCGGGGAGCTGTTTTTT. This codes for CASSMSTGGNTGELFF.

This clonotype was counted ten times or more. The rearrangement links TRBV6-6 to TRBJ1-1; maybe TRBD1 (5 bases). The V and J ends lost 2 bases and 7 bases respectively, with 8 bases between them. Germline V gene data show CDR1 as MNHNY and CDR2 as SVGAGI (reference sequence). The CDR3 length is 12 residues. The CDR3 DNA reads TGTGCCAGCAGTTACGGGGGTCTTGAAGCTTTCTTT. It encodes CASSYGGLEAFF.

There are many counts of this clonotype. The chain joins TRBV27 to TRBJ2-7, with D perhaps matching TRBD2 (7 bases). The CDR3 is 15 amino acids. Germline V lookup: CDR1 MNHEY, CDR2 SMNVEV (reference sequence). V was clipped by 2 bases and J by 1 base, with 12 bases between them. CDR3 nucleotide sequence: TGTGCCAGCAGTTTAAGGGGGGGTCTTTCCTACGAGCAGTACTTC. It is translated as CASSLRGGLSYEQYF.

This clonotype was seen a handful of times. This CDR3 is CASSPRTGEKLFF. The CDR3 DNA is TGTGCCAGTAGTCCAAGAACAGGGGAAAAACTGTTTTTT. The V call is TRBV19, the J call TRBJ1-4; TRBD1 might be the D (6 bases). Germline V gene data show CDR1 as LNHDA and CDR2 as SQIVND (reference sequence). The CDR3 totals 13 residues. Trimming cost V 5 bases and J 8 bases, with 12 bases left between them.

This clonotype was seen ten or more times. The chain couples TRBV11-2 to TRBJ2-3, with D tentatively TRBD1 (5 bases). CDR3 length equals 14 residues. The V and J ends lost 1 base and 3 bases respectively, with 8 bases between them. Germline V gene sequence: CDR1 SGHAT, CDR2 FQNNGV. Written as DNA, the CDR3 is TGTGCCAGCAGCTTAGTGCAGGGAACAGATACGCAGTATTTT. This codes for CASSLVQGTDTQYF.

This clonotype was seen at least ten times. This chain uses TRBV12-3 or TRBV12-4 with TRBJ2-7; 11 nucleotides line up with TRBD2. Trimming removed 5 bases from V and 3 bases from J; junction bases left unmatched: 6. This CDR3 contains 15 residues. The CDR3 region has the DNA TGTGCCAGCAGTCCGACCGGGACTAGCGGCTACGAGCAGTACTTC. This codes for CASSPTGTSGYEQYF.

In its sample, this clonotype was seen a few times. In DNA, the CDR3 is TGTGCCAGCAGCCATCCAGGGGGGGGTGCGACCCAGTACTTC. As protein: CASSHPGGGATQYF. V and J are TRBV14 and TRBJ2-5; either TRBD1 or TRBD2 may fit D (7 bases each). This CDR3 contains 14 residues. Germline V lookup: CDR1 SGHDN, CDR2 FVKESK. V gave up 3 bases and J gave up 7 bases, with 15 bases separating them.

This clonotype was recorded at least ten times. The rearrangement links TRBV20-1 to TRBJ2-1, with 9 bases that match TRBD2. The length of the CDR3 is 14 residues. Trimming at V came to 1 base and at J to 5 bases, leaving 3 bases not matched to a gene. Germline-derived CDR1 and CDR2 are DFQATT and SNEGSKA (reference sequence). CDR3 loop: CSARGEREDNEQFF. The CDR3 nucleotides read TGCAGTGCTAGAGGCGAGCGGGAGGACAATGAGCAGTTCTTC.

This clonotype was counted at least ten times. The CDR3 protein is CASSLTGSNEQYF. The CDR3 nucleotides read TGTGCCAGCAGCTTGACGGGAAGCAACGAGCAGTACTTC. This chain uses TRBV7-9 with TRBJ2-7, with D perhaps matching TRBD2 (5 bases). Germline CDR1 is SEHNR and CDR2 is FQNEAQ (reference sequence). This CDR3 has 13 residues. V lost 3 bases to trimming and J lost 5 bases, with 11 bases between them.

The rearrangement uses TRBV20-1 and TRBJ1-2; possible D gene TRBD1, 5 bases. There are 15 residues in the CDR3. Germline V lookup: CDR1 DFQATT, CDR2 SNEGSKA (reference sequence). V shed 0 bases and J shed 2 bases, with 13 bases lying between them. CDR3 sequence: CSARDRAGVNYGYTF. In DNA form, the CDR3 reads TGCAGTGCTAGAGATCGTGCGGGGGTAAACTATGGCTACACCTTC.

At least ten counts were recorded for this clonotype. The chain recombines TRBV6-5 with TRBJ1-1; perhaps TRBD1 as D (5 bases). The CDR3 covers 15 residues. Germline V gene lookup returns CDR1 MNHEY and CDR2 SVGAGI. The ends were cut back, 0 bases at V and 5 bases at J, with 13 bases in the middle. The CDR3 region has the DNA TGTGCCAGCAGTTACTCGTTGGGGGTCGGAACTGAAGCTTTCTTT. Its protein product is CASSYSLGVGTEAFF.

This clonotype has ten or more counts. The chain has TRBV12-3 or TRBV12-4 and TRBJ1-5; tentatively, D is TRBD1 (6 bases). Trimming stripped 5 bases from V and 9 bases from J, with 11 bases between. The CDR3 covers 12 residues. The CDR3 DNA reads as TGTGCCAGCAGTCCCCAGGGGCGGCCCCAGCATTTT. It translates to CASSPQGRPQHF.

This clonotype has ten or more counts. The chain combines TRBV6-1 with TRBJ2-7, with D hard to call. V lost 6 bases, J lost 0 bases, and 12 bases lay in between. CDR1 MNHNS and CDR2 SASEGT come from the germline V gene. The CDR3 length is 14 residues. CDR3 sequence reads: CASRTARGSYEQYF. The CDR3 DNA reads TGTGCCAGCAGGACTGCCAGAGGCTCCTACGAGCAGTACTTC.

This clonotype was seen repeatedly, ten times or more. The chain combines TRBV5-1 with TRBJ1-2; D is possibly TRBD1 (5 bases). Looked up from germline, CDR1 is SGHRS and CDR2 is YFSETQ. The length of the CDR3 is 15 residues. V was pared by 0 bases and J by 2 bases, with 11 bases between. This CDR3 reads CASSLDVTANYGYTF. CDR3 nucleotide sequence: TGCGCCAGCAGCTTGGACGTGACAGCGAACTATGGCTACACCTTC.

The chain couples TRBV24-1 to TRBJ2-6, with TRBD1 matching 9 bases. The ends lost 3 bases at V and 2 bases at J; junction bases unmatched: 4. Germline V CDR1 and CDR2: KGHDR, SFDVKD. CDR3 length: 17 amino acids. CDR3 nucleotides: TGTGCCACCAGTGATCCCACAGGGGGCCCTGGGGCCAACGTCCTGACTTTC. Translation gives CATSDPTGGPGANVLTF.

As concerns this clonotype: A single base separates this from a much larger clone, so it may be a read error. The chain combines TRBV5-1 with TRBJ2-1, with a weak D call TRBD2 (5 bases). The CDR3 has 15 amino acids. Germline CDR1 reads SGHRS; CDR2 reads YFSETQ. The CDR3 sequence is CASSLSTTIYNGQFF. As DNA, the CDR3 is TGCGCCAGCAGCTTGTCGACTACTATCTACAATGGGCAGTTCTTC.

The chain joins TRBV6-2 or TRBV6-3 to TRBJ2-3, with TRBD1 as a possible D gene (5 bases). Trimming took off 10 bases at V and 5 bases at J, with 10 bases between the two ends. Germline CDR1 MNHEY, CDR2 SVGEGT. This CDR3 is built from 11 residues. CDR3 residues: CATRAIDTQYF. CDR3 DNA sequence: TGTGCCACCAGGGCTATAGATACGCAGTATTTT.

The table lists this clonotype with many counts. This chain links TRBV29-1 with TRBJ2-3; 9 positions match TRBD2. Per germline, CDR1 SQVTM and CDR2 ANQGSEA. V lost 7 bases and J lost 0; bases outside the gene matches: 8. This CDR3 is 15 amino acids long. CDR3 sequence reads: CSAVGGRGSTDTQYF. In DNA form, the CDR3 reads TGCAGCGCCGTCGGCGGGAGGGGGAGCACAGATACGCAGTATTTT.

This clonotype was detected only once. The chain recombines TRBV9 with TRBJ1-2; the match to TRBD1 covers 7 bases. Germline loops: CDR1 SGDLS, CDR2 YYNGEE. This CDR3 is built from 16 residues. V trimming: 3 bases; J trimming: 4 bases; junction bases outside the gene matches: 12. DNA of the CDR3: TGTGCCAGCAGCGCCGAACCGGAGGGGGCGAGCTATGGCTACACCTTC. Protein product: CASSAEPEGASYGYTF.

The chain couples TRBV3-1 to TRBJ1-1, with D maybe TRBD1 (6 bases). The CDR3 has 13 amino acids. Per the germline V gene, CDR1 is LGHDT and CDR2 is YNNKEL (reference sequence). The V and J ends lost 3 bases and 6 bases respectively, with 11 bases between them. The CDR3 DNA reads as TGTGCCAGCAGCCAGGGGGCGGTCGCTGAAGCTTTCTTT. Its protein is CASSQGAVAEAFF. Full variable domain (missing parts from reference TRBV3-1 and TRBJ1-1): DTAVSQTPKYLVTQMGNDKSIKCEQNLGHDTMYWYKQDSKKFLKIMFSYNNKELIINETVPNRFSPKSPDKAHLNLHINSLELGDSAVYFCASSQGAVAEAFFGQGTRLTVV.